This T cell receptor beta chain was identified in a study of cytomegalovirus exposure and HLA in healthy donors. Overall study findings and caveats: Cytomegalovirus association was listed for under 200 TCR beta chains. Researchers reported that a few CMV-associated chains were confirmed in vitro as CMV antigen-specific. Among TCR sequences, most were rare, though some public TCRs appeared in many donors.

TCRdb's table, derived via immunoSEQ multiplex PCR, lists solely in-frame clones and lacks some. Among 100,000 to 150,000 clones, more than 95% were seen once, and the ten largest hold 1.7%. The CDR3 totals 14 residues. Germline V gene data show CDR1 as MNHEY and CDR2 as SVGAGI. Trimming pared 8 bases from V and 0 bases from J, leaving 10 bases between. A remark on this clone: The antigen remains unidentified.

Sequenced input: PBMCs. This sequence originates from a man between 18 and 35 years old in good health and CMV-seronegative. The chain recombines TRBV6-5 with TRBJ2-2; D remains unclear. Here the CDR3 reads CASLQSPNTGELFF. In DNA, the CDR3 is TGTGCCAGCCTTCAGTCCCCGAACACCGGGGAGCTGTTTTTT.